The rows below give T cell receptor beta chains drawn from one sample of a study of T cell responses to AZD1222 COVID-19 vaccine. The method was immunoSEQ multiplex PCR; TCRdb's version includes in-frame clones alone and lacks a portion of them. This sample carries tens of thousands of clones, about 94% of them seen once, and the ten largest clones take about 3%. Source: peripheral blood, taken 28 days after the second AZD1222 dose. Source of these receptors: an adult who received the AZD1222 COVID-19 vaccine. The CDR3 runs from the conserved cysteine through the conserved F or W. The D gene is left open where the match is weak. Expanded clones are given a class, and other clones once, few, many or no size at all.

>TRBV5-1|TRBD1|TRBJ1-2|.
TGCGCCAGCAGTAGATCGGGACAGGGTGAAGATGGCTACACCTTC
CASSRSGQGEDGYTF
>TRBV19|.|TRBJ1-5|.
TGTGCCAGTACCCCAACGGTGGGGCACAGCAATCAGCCCCAGCATTTT
CASTPTVGHSNQPQHF
>TRBV12-3/TRBV12-4|TRBD1|TRBJ1-2|once
TGTGCCAGCAGTTTGGGACAGGGACCTGGCTACACCTTC
CASSLGQGPGYTF
>TRBV6-4|.|TRBJ1-1|.
TGTGCCCGGGGGAGGGACCTACCTTCCACTGAAGCTTTCTTT
CARGRDLPSTEAFF
>TRBV7-9|.|TRBJ1-1|.
TGTGCCAGCAGCCCTCGAGAGCTGGTACGCACTGAAGCTTTCTTT
CASSPRELVRTEAFF
>TRBV9|.|TRBJ1-6|.
TGTGCCAGCAGCCCGGGGCAATGGGCACCCCTCCACTTT
CASSPGQWAPLHF
>TRBV5-4|.|TRBJ1-1|.
TGTGCCAGCAGCTTGGACCGGGGGCGTTGGACTGAAGCTTTCTTT
CASSLDRGRWTEAFF
>TRBV7-9|TRBD1|TRBJ2-7|once
TGTGCCAGCAGCTATATTGGGACAGGGGACACCTACGAGCAGTACTTC
CASSYIGTGDTYEQYF
>TRBV9|TRBD1|TRBJ1-1|.
TGTGCCAGCAGCAGCACCCCAGGGGGGACTGAAGCTTTCTTT
CASSSTPGGTEAFF
>TRBV6-5|TRBD1|TRBJ1-3|.
TGTGCCAGCAGTTACCGGACAGGAATCTCTGGAAACACCATATATTTT
CASSYRTGISGNTIYF
>TRBV7-8|.|TRBJ2-5|.
TGTGCCGGCACGCGTCGGGGCCAAGGCGAGACCCAGTACTTC
CAGTRRGQGETQYF
>TRBV10-3|.|TRBJ1-1|.
TGTGCCATCAGTGTAGGGCTAAACACTGAAGCTTTCTTT
CAISVGLNTEAFF
>TRBV7-9|.|TRBJ2-1|.
TGTGCCAGCAGCTTAGAGGGAAACAATGAGCAGTTCTTC
CASSLEGNNEQFF
>TRBV7-8|.|TRBJ1-2|.
TGTGCCAGCAGCTGGCAGGGTGGGGGCTACACCTTC
CASSWQGGGYTF
>TRBV5-1|.|TRBJ1-2|.
TGCGCCAGCAGCTTGGAGGGTCCCCTCCGCTATGGCTACACCTTC
CASSLEGPLRYGYTF
>TRBV5-1|TRBD1|TRBJ1-1|.
TGCGCCAGCAGCTTGGATCTCAGGGGGGGCACTGAAGCTTTCTTT
CASSLDLRGGTEAFF
>TRBV4-1|.|TRBJ2-5|.
TGCGCCAGCAGCACCTGGAACCTGGGAGAGACCCAGTACTTC
CASSTWNLGETQYF
>TRBV11-2|.|TRBJ1-1|once
TGTGCCAGCAGCTTAGGAGGGAATTGGGGCACTGAAGCTTTCTTT
CASSLGGNWGTEAFF
>TRBV18|.|TRBJ2-7|medium-sized
TGTGCCAGCTCATTTACAGGAATAGGGTCCTACGAGCAGTACTTC
CASSFTGIGSYEQYF
>TRBV4-2|.|TRBJ1-1|.
TGTGCCAGCAGCCAGTCTCGGGGGGCGGATGGTGCTTTCTTT
CASSQSRGADGAFF
>TRBV29-1|.|TRBJ2-7|.
TGCAGCGTCCGGACAGCCGGTTCCTACGAGCAGTACTTC
CSVRTAGSYEQYF
>TRBV3-1/TRBV3-2|TRBD1|TRBJ1-2|.
TGTGCCAGCAGCCAAGACACAGGGGGCTATGGCTACACCTTC
CASSQDTGGYGYTF
>TRBV20-1|.|TRBJ1-1|.
TGCAGTACCCCAGGGGACACTGAAGCTTTCTTT
CSTPGDTEAFF
>TRBV21-1|.|TRBJ1-5|.
TGTGCCAGGGAACGATGGCAGGGGACAAATCAGCCCCAGCATTTT
CARERWQGTNQPQHF
>TRBV29-1|.|TRBJ2-7|.
TGCAGCGCATCGGGACCCCACGAGCAGTACTTC
CSASGPHEQYF
>TRBV19|.|TRBJ1-4|few
TGTGCCAGTAGCCGGCCGATACAGGGCTCAACTAATGAAAAACTGTTTTTT
CASSRPIQGSTNEKLFF
>TRBV9|.|TRBJ2-3|.
TGTGCCAGCAGCGTAGTAGGGAGCACAGATACGCAGTATTTT
CASSVVGSTDTQYF
>TRBV7-9|.|TRBJ1-2|.
TGTGCCAGCAGCTTCATCGACTATGGCTACACCTTC
CASSFIDYGYTF
>TRBV19|TRBD1|TRBJ1-2|.
TGTGCCAGTAGTTTCGGGGCAGGGGGCGATGGCTACACCTTC
CASSFGAGGDGYTF
>TRBV7-9|.|TRBJ1-4|once
TGTGCCAGCAGCAATGAAGGGGAGGGTACTAATGAAAAACTGTTTTTT
CASSNEGEGTNEKLFF
>TRBV2|.|TRBJ1-2|.
TGTGCCAGCAGTGAGCGACGGACCTATGGCTACACCTTC
CASSERRTYGYTF
>TRBV11-2|.|TRBJ1-1|.
TGTGCCAGCAGCAGCCGGGACATGAACACTGAAGCTTTCTTT
CASSSRDMNTEAFF
>TRBV7-6|.|TRBJ2-1|.
TGTGCCAGCAGCTTATACGGGGACAATGAGCAGTTCTTC
CASSLYGDNEQFF
>TRBV5-1|.|TRBJ1-3|.
TGCGCCAGCAGCGCGGGACGCCGAGGAAACACCATATATTTT
CASSAGRRGNTIYF
>TRBV14|.|TRBJ2-1|.
TGTGCCAGCAGCCAAAAGGGGAATGAGCAGTTCTTC
CASSQKGNEQFF
>TRBV5-1|TRBD1|TRBJ2-7|.
TGCGCCAGCAGCACCGGGACAGGCTCCTACGAGCAGTACTTC
CASSTGTGSYEQYF
>TRBV2|TRBD1|TRBJ1-1|.
TGTGCCAGCAGTTTAACAGGGGGCACTGAAGCTTTCTTT
CASSLTGGTEAFF
>TRBV30|TRBD2|TRBJ2-7|.
TGTGCCTGGAGGACTCCGGGACTAGCGGGCTACGAGCAGTACTTC
CAWRTPGLAGYEQYF
>TRBV5-5|TRBD1|TRBJ1-4|.
TGTGCCAGCACCCAGACAGGGTCTAATGAAAAACTGTTTTTT
CASTQTGSNEKLFF
>TRBV19|.|TRBJ2-1|.
TGTGCCAGTAGTATGAAAGGGGGTCACAATGAGCAGTTCTTC
CASSMKGGHNEQFF
>TRBV2|TRBD1|TRBJ2-3|.
TGTGCCAGGAAGGGACAGGGAAAAGATACGCAGTATTTT
CARKGQGKDTQYF
>TRBV6-4|TRBD2|TRBJ2-7|.
TGTGCCAGCAAAAGGGACTACCTATACGAGCAGTACTTC
CASKRDYLYEQYF
>TRBV7-8|TRBD1|TRBJ1-3|.
TGTGCCAGCAGCCGAGGGACAGTTAATGGAAACACCATATATTTT
CASSRGTVNGNTIYF
>TRBV4-2|TRBD2|TRBJ2-3|.
TGTGCCAGCAGCCCATTAGCGGGGGGGCAGGTAGATACGCAGTATTTT
CASSPLAGGQVDTQYF